This T cell receptor beta chain comes out of a study of CD8 T cells in ankylosing spondylitis. TCRdb analysed the 5' RACE reads with MiXCR anew, one entry per CDR3 protein. The repertoire holds fewer than 250,000 distinct CDR3 sequences, about 10% seen once, with 2.5% to 3% in the top ten. Many counts were recorded for this clonotype. Germline values: CDR1 DFQATT, CDR2 SNEGSKA (reference sequence). The CDR3 runs 18 residues. Unmatched junction bases numbered 15, after V lost 6 bases and J lost 2 bases. Sequenced material: blood, either unsorted or a sorted T cell fraction (not recorded which). The receptor comes from a male donor with ankylosing spondylitis or in good health (not recorded which). The genes are TRBV20-1 and TRBJ2-3, with TRBD1 identical over 12 bases. CDR3 nucleotide sequence: TGCAGTGCCAGGGGGGGGACAGGGGGCGTCCAATTCACAGATACGCAGTATTTT. This encodes CSARGGTGGVQFTDTQYF.